Below are 10 T cell receptor beta chains sequenced from a single sample in a study of blood T cell repertoires in COVID-19. Clones were read by immunoSEQ multiplex PCR, and TCRdb kept only the in-frame ones, dropping some. This sample carries about 130,000 clones, roughly 81% of them seen once, and the ten largest clones take around 13%. Sequencing input: peripheral blood. The receptors come from a human donor in a cohort sampled during active COVID-19.

The chain carries TRBV6-5 and TRBJ2-6, with a possible D match to TRBD1 (6 bases). Germline V gene sequence: CDR1 MNHEY, CDR2 SVGAGI. The CDR3 runs 15 residues. V lost 7 bases, J lost 2 bases, and 12 bases lay in between. CDR3 DNA: TGTGCCAGCACCAAGAGGGGGACTGGGGCCAACGTCCTGACTTTC. It codes for CASTKRGTGANVLTF.

This clone has just one count. The chain combines TRBV5-1 with TRBJ2-1; the match to TRBD1 covers 8 bases. Germline CDR1 SGHRS, CDR2 YFSETQ. The V gene end was trimmed by 7 bases and the J gene end by 4 bases; junction bases not matched to a gene: 10. This CDR3 comprises 15 residues. The chain's CDR3 is CASGRSGTGYNEQFF. Here the CDR3 DNA reads TGCGCCAGCGGAAGATCCGGGACAGGATACAATGAGCAGTTCTTC.

The chain is built from TRBV5-5 and TRBJ1-2; D gene uncertain. CDR1 and CDR2 (germline): SGHKS, YYEKEE (reference sequence). Trimming shortened V by 4 bases and J by 3 bases, and 16 bases separated the two germline ends. The CDR3 contains 15 residues. CDR3 bases: TGTGCCAGCAGCCCCGACGGGCGGGGAGACTATGGCTACACCTTC. Translating gives CASSPDGRGDYGYTF.

The chain employs TRBV30 and TRBJ2-5; D remains unclear. V lost 3 bases, J lost 1 base, and 9 bases lay in between. The CDR3 spans 13 residues. Germline CDR1 reads GTSNPN; CDR2 reads SVGIG (reference sequence). CDR3 amino acids: CAWSANFQETQYF. For the CDR3, the DNA is TGTGCCTGGAGCGCTAATTTCCAAGAGACCCAGTACTTC.

The chain has TRBV3-1 (or the pseudogene TRBV3-2) and TRBJ1-5, with D unresolved. The CDR3 contains 15 residues. Germline-derived CDR1 and CDR2 are LGHDT and YNNKEL (reference sequence). V lost 0 bases and J 9 bases, leaving 15 bases between the germline ends. As DNA, the CDR3 is TGTGCCAGCAGCCAAGATGGAGGGCAGGTTCGGCCCCAGCATTTT. Translating it yields CASSQDGGQVRPQHF.

The chain is built from TRBV7-9 and TRBJ2-3; D might be TRBD2 (5 bases). Germline CDR1 is SEHNR and CDR2 is FQNEAQ (reference sequence). V lost 5 bases and J 9 bases, leaving 18 bases between the germline ends. The CDR3 has 14 amino acids. CDR3 nucleotide sequence: TGTGCCAGCAGCCCAATGGCTAGCAGGTTCACGCAGTATTTT. Translating gives CASSPMASRFTQYF. The entire variable domain, with the rest obtained from reference TRBV7-9 and TRBJ2-3, is as follows: DTGVSQNPRHKITKRGQNVTFRCDPISEHNRLYWYRQTLGQGPEFLTYFQNEAQLEKSRLLSDRFSAERPKGSFSTLEIQRTEQGDSAMYLCASSPMASRFTQYFGPGTRLTVL.

This clone was seen ten or more times. This rearrangement joins TRBV11-2 to TRBJ1-4; 7 nucleotides match TRBD1. The trim removed 2 bases at V and 7 bases at J, leaving 4 bases unmatched. CDR3 length equals 14 residues. Germline V gene data show CDR1 as SGHAT and CDR2 as FQNNGV. CDR3 sequence reads: CASSLRGGGEKLFF. As DNA, the CDR3 is TGTGCCAGCAGCTTAAGAGGGGGCGGTGAAAAACTGTTTTTT.

The J gene is TRBJ2-2, the V gene TRBV5-5, with TRBD2 matching 7 bases. The CDR3 runs 16 residues. Germline CDR1 reads SGHKS; CDR2 reads YYEKEE (reference sequence). V dropped 1 base and J dropped 4; count of bases not matched to a gene: 7. The CDR3 loop is CASSLRLAAGTGELFF. The CDR3, as DNA: TGTGCCAGCAGCTTGCGTCTAGCGGCTGGCACCGGGGAGCTGTTTTTT. Supplemented by reference TRBV5-5 and TRBJ2-2, the full variable domain reads DAGVTQSPTHLIKTRGQQVTLRCSPISGHKSVSWYQQVLGQGPQFIFQYYEKEERGRGNFPDRFSARQFPNYSSELNVNALLLGDSALYLCASSLRLAAGTGELFFGEGSRLTVL.

V usage is TRBV6-2 or TRBV6-3 and J usage is TRBJ1-1; no definite D call. V lost 6 bases to trimming and J lost 4 bases, with 9 bases between them. This CDR3 contains 12 residues. Germline CDR1 MNHEY, CDR2 SVGEGT. CDR3 sequence reads: CASSPRATEAFF. CDR3 sequence (DNA): TGTGCCAGCAGCCCGAGGGCCACTGAAGCTTTCTTT.

The chain recombines TRBV9 with TRBJ2-3; possible D gene TRBD2, 6 bases. This CDR3 is 15 amino acids long. Trimming removed 0 bases from V and 0 bases from J, with 8 bases in between. Per the germline V gene, CDR1 is SGDLS and CDR2 is YYNGEE. This chain's CDR3 is CASSVVAASTDTQYF. The CDR3 nucleotides are TGTGCCAGCAGCGTAGTAGCGGCGAGCACAGATACGCAGTATTTT.